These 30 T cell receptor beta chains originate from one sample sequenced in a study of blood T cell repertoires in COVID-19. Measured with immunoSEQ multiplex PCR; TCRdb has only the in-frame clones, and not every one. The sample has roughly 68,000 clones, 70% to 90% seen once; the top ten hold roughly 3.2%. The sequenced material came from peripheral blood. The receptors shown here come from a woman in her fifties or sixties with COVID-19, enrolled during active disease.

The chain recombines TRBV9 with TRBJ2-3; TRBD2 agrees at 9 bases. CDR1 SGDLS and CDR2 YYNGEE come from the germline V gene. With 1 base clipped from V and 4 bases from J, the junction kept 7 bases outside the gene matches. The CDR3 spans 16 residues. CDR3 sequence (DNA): TGTGCCAGCAGCGTACTGACTAGCGGTGGAGCAGATACGCAGTATTTT. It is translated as CASSVLTSGGADTQYF.

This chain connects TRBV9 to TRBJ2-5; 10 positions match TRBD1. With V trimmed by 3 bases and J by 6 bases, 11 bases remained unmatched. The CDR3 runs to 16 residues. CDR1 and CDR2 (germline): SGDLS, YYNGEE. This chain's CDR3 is CASSEGPGQGLKTQYF. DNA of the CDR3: TGTGCCAGCAGCGAGGGGCCGGGACAGGGGTTGAAGACCCAGTACTTC.

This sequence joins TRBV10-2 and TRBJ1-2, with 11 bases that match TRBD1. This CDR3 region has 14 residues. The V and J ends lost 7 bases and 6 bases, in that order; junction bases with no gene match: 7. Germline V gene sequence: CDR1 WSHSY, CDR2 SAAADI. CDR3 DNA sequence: TGCGCCAGCACGATGGGACAGGGGGTGGATGGCTACACCTTC. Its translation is CASTMGQGVDGYTF.

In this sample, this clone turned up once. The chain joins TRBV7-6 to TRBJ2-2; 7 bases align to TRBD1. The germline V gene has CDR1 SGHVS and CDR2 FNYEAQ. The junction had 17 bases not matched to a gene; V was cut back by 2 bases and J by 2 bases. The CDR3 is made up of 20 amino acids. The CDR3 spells CASSLIYRSSTGVNTGELFF. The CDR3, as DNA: TGTGCCAGCAGCTTAATTTATAGGTCGAGCACAGGGGTAAACACCGGGGAGCTGTTTTTT.

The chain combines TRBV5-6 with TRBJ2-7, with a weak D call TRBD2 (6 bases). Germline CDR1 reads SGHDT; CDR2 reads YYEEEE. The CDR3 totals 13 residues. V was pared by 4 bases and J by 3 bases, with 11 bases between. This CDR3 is CASSTRDFYEQYF. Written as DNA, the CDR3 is TGTGCCAGCAGCACCCGGGACTTCTACGAGCAGTACTTC.

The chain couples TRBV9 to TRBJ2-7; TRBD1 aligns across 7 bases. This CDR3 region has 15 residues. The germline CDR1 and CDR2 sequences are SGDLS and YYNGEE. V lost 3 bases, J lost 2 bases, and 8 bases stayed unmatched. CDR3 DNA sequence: TGTGCCAGCAGCGGAACCGGGACAGAGACCTACGAGCAGTACTTC. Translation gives CASSGTGTETYEQYF. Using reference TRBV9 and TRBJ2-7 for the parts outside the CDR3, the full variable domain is DSGVTQTPKHLITATGQRVTLRCSPRSGDLSVYWYQQSLDQGLQFLIQYYNGEERAKGNILERFSAQQFPDLHSELNLSSLELGDSALYFCASSGTGTETYEQYFGPGTRLTVT.

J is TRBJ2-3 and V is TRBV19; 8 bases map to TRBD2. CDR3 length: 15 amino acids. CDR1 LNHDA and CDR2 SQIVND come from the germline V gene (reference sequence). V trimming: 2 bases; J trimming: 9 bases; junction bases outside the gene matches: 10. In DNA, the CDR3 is TGTGCCAGTAGTATATCGGGACTAGGCCTTTGGACGCAGTATTTT. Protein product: CASSISGLGLWTQYF.

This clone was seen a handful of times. CDR3 coding DNA: TGTGCCAGCAGCCCTACTCCGGGCAGGGTTGCTGGAAACACCATATATTTT. Its protein is CASSPTPGRVAGNTIYF. V and J are TRBV7-2 and TRBJ1-3, with D possibly matching TRBD1 (5 bases). The CDR3 extends over 17 amino acids. CDR1 SGHTA and CDR2 FQGNSA come from the germline V gene. Trimming pared 5 bases from V and 2 bases from J, leaving 19 bases between.

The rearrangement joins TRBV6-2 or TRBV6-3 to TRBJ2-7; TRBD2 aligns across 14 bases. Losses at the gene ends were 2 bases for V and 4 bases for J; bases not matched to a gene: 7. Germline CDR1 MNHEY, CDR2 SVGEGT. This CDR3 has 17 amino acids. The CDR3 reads CASSYLGTSGSLYEQYF. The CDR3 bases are TGTGCCAGCAGTTACCTGGGGACTAGCGGGAGTCTGTACGAGCAGTACTTC.

CDR3: CASSRRGVDTQYF. For the CDR3, the DNA is TGTGCCAGCAGCCGACGGGGTGTAGATACGCAGTATTTT. J is TRBJ2-3 and V is TRBV5-6, with D maybe TRBD2 (5 bases). This CDR3 region has 13 residues. V lost 4 bases and J 5 bases, leaving 11 bases between the germline ends. CDR1 is SGHDT, CDR2 YYEEEE, per germline.

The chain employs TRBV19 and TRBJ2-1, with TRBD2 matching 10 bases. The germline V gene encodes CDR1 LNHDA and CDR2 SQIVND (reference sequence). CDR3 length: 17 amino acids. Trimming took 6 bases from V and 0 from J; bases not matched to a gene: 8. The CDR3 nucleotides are TGTGCCAGTAGAGCGGGAGGGCCCTTGAGCTCCTACAATGAGCAGTTCTTC. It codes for CASRAGGPLSSYNEQFF. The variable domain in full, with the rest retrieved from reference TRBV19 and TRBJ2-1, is DGGITQSPKYLFRKEGQNVTLSCEQNLNHDAMYWYRQDPGQGLRLIYYSQIVNDFQKGDIAEGYSVSREKKESFPLTVTSAQKNPTAFYLCASRAGGPLSSYNEQFFGPGTRLTVL.

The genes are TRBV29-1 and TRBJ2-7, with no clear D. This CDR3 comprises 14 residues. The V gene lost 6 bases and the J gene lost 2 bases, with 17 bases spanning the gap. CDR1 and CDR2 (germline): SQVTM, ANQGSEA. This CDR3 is CSVRGGLVPYEQYF. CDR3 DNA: TGCAGCGTCCGAGGTGGATTGGTTCCCTACGAGCAGTACTTC.

The CDR3 bases are TGTGCCAGCAGAAAGGGACTAGCGGGCCTGAACACCGGGGAGCTGTTTTTT. Amino acid sequence: CASRKGLAGLNTGELFF. The chain combines TRBV7-6 with TRBJ2-2, with 12 bases aligning to TRBD2. The CDR3 consists of 17 residues. Trimming at V came to 6 bases and at J to 1 base, leaving 6 bases not matched to a gene. Germline CDR1 is SGHVS and CDR2 is FNYEAQ. Full variable domain (outside the CDR3, taken from reference TRBV7-6 and TRBJ2-2): GAGVSQSPRYKVTKRGQDVALRCDPISGHVSLYWYRQALGQGPEFLTYFNYEAQQDKSGLPNDRFSAERPEGSISTLTIQRTEQRDSAMYRCASRKGLAGLNTGELFFGEGSRLTVL.

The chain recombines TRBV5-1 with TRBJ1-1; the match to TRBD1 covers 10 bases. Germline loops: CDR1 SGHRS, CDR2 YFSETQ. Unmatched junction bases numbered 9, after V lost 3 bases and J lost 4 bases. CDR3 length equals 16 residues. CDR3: CASSWRQGAKGTEAFF. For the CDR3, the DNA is TGCGCCAGCAGCTGGCGACAGGGGGCTAAAGGCACTGAAGCTTTCTTT.

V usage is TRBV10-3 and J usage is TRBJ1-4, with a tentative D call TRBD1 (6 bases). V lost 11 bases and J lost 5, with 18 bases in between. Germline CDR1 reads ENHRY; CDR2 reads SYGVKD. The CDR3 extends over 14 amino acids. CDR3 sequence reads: CASGTGGRNEKLFF. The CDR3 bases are TGTGCCTCGGGAACGGGGGGCCGGAATGAAAAACTGTTTTTT.

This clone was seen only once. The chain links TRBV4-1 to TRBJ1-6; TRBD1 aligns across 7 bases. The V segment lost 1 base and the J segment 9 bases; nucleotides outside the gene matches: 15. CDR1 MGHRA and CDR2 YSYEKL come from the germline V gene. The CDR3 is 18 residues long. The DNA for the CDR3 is TGCGCCAGCAGCCAAGTTCAAGTAAGACAGGGCCAAGGTTCACCCCTCCACTTT. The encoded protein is CASSQVQVRQGQGSPLHF.

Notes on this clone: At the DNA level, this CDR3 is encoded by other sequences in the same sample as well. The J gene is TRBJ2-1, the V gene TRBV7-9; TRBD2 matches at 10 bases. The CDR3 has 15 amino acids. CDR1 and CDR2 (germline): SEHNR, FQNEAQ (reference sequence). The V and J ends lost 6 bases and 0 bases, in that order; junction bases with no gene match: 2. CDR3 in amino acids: CASSPSGSSYNEQFF. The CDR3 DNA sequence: TGTGCCAGCAGTCCTAGCGGGAGCTCCTACAATGAGCAGTTCTTC.

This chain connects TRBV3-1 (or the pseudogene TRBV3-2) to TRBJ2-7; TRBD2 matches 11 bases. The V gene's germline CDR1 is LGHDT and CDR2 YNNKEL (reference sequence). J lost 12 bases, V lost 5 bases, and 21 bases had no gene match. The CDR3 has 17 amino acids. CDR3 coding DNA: TGTGCCAGCAGCTCACCGCCGATCGGGACTAGCGGCCCCCCGGGGTACTTC. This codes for CASSSPPIGTSGPPGYF.

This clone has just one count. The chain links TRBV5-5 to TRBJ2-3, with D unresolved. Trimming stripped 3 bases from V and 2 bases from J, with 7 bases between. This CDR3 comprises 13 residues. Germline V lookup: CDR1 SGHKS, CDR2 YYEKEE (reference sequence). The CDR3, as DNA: TGTGCCAGCAGCTCCTTTTTCACAGATACGCAGTATTTT. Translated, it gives CASSSFFTDTQYF.

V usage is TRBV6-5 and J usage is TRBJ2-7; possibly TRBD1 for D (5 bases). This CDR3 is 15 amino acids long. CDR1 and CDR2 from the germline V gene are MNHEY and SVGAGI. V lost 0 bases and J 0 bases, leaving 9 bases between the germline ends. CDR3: CASSYSRQPSYEQYF. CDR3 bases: TGTGCCAGCAGTTACTCCCGACAGCCCTCCTACGAGCAGTACTTC.

Here the CDR3 DNA reads TGTGCCAGCAGCCCGGGCTGGGGGGACTCACCCCTCCACTTT. Amino acids: CASSPGWGDSPLHF. The chain is built from TRBV7-9 and TRBJ1-6; D might be TRBD1 (5 bases). The CDR3 sequence is 14 residues long. The germline V gene encodes CDR1 SEHNR and CDR2 FQNEAQ (reference sequence). V was clipped by 5 bases and J by 10 bases, with 15 bases between them. The full variable domain, completed using reference TRBV7-9 and TRBJ1-6, is DTGVSQNPRHKITKRGQNVTFRCDPISEHNRLYWYRQTLGQGPEFLTYFQNEAQLEKSRLLSDRFSAERPKGSFSTLEIQRTEQGDSAMYLCASSPGWGDSPLHFGNGTRLTVT.

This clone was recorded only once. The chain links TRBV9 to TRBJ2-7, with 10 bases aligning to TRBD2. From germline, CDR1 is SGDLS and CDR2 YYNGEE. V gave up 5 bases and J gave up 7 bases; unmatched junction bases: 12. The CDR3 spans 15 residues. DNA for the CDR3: TGTGCCAGCAGGGAGAGAAAAGCGGGAGGGTGGGAGCAGTACTTC. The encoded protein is CASRERKAGGWEQYF. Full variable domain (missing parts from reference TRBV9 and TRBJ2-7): DSGVTQTPKHLITATGQRVTLRCSPRSGDLSVYWYQQSLDQGLQFLIQYYNGEERAKGNILERFSAQQFPDLHSELNLSSLELGDSALYFCASRERKAGGWEQYFGPGTRLTVT.

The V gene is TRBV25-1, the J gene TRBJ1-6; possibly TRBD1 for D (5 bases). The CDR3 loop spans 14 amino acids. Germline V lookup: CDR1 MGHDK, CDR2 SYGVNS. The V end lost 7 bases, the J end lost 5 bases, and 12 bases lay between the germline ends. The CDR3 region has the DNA TGTGCCAGCATGAGGGGAGGCGATAATTCACCCCTCCACTTT. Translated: CASMRGGDNSPLHF.

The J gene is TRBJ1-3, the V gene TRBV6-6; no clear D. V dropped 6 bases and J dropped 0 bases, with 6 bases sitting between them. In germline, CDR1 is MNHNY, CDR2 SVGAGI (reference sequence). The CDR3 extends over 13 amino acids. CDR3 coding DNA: TGTGCCAGCAGGAGTAGCTCTGGAAACACCATATATTTT. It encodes CASRSSSGNTIYF.

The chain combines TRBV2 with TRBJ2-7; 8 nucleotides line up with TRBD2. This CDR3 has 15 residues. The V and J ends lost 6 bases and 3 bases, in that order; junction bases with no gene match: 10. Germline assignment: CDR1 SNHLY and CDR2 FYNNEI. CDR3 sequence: CASSSTGTSRYEQYF. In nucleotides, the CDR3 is TGTGCCAGCAGCTCAACCGGGACTAGTCGCTACGAGCAGTACTTC.

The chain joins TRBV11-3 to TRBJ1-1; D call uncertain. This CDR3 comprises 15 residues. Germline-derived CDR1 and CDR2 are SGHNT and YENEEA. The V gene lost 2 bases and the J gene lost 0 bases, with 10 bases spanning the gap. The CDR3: CASSLPPGVNTEAFF. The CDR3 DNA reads TGTGCCAGCAGCTTACCCCCGGGAGTGAACACTGAAGCTTTCTTT. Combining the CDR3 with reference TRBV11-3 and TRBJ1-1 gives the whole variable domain EAGVVQSPRYKIIEKKQPVAFWCNPISGHNTLYWYLQNLGQGPELLIRYENEEAVDDSQLPKDRFSAERLKGVDSTLKIQPAELGDSAVYLCASSLPPGVNTEAFFGQGTRLTVV.

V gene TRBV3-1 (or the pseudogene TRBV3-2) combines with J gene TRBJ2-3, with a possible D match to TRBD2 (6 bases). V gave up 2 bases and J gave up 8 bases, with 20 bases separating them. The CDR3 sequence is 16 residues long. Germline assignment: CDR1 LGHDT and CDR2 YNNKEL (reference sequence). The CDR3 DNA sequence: TGTGCCAGCAGCCAATCCGGGACTGGAGTGTGGGGTACGCAGTATTTT. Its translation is CASSQSGTGVWGTQYF.

This chain's CDR3 is CASSETSTDTQYF. The CDR3 coding sequence is TGTGCCAGTTCGGAGACTAGCACAGATACGCAGTATTTT. The gene calls are TRBV19 and TRBJ2-3; D remains ambiguous. With 8 bases removed from V and 0 bases from J, the gap between germline ends came to 9 bases. The CDR3 spans 13 residues. The germline CDR1 and CDR2 sequences are LNHDA and SQIVND (reference sequence).

The CDR3 coding sequence is TGTGCCAGCAGTTTCGAACTCGGGAGGCCCATCACAGATACGCAGTATTTT. Amino acids: CASSFELGRPITDTQYF. The chain has TRBV28 and TRBJ2-3; 7 bases line up with TRBD2. Germline lookup yields CDR1 MDHEN and CDR2 SYDVKM. The CDR3 contains 17 residues. V was clipped by 3 bases and J by 2 bases; unmatched bases: 11.

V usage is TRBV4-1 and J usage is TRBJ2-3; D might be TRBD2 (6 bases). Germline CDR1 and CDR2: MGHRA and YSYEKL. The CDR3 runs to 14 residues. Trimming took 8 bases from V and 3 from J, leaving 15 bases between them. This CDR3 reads CASGRESRTDTQYF. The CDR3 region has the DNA TGCGCCAGCGGTCGGGAGTCTCGGACAGATACGCAGTATTTT.